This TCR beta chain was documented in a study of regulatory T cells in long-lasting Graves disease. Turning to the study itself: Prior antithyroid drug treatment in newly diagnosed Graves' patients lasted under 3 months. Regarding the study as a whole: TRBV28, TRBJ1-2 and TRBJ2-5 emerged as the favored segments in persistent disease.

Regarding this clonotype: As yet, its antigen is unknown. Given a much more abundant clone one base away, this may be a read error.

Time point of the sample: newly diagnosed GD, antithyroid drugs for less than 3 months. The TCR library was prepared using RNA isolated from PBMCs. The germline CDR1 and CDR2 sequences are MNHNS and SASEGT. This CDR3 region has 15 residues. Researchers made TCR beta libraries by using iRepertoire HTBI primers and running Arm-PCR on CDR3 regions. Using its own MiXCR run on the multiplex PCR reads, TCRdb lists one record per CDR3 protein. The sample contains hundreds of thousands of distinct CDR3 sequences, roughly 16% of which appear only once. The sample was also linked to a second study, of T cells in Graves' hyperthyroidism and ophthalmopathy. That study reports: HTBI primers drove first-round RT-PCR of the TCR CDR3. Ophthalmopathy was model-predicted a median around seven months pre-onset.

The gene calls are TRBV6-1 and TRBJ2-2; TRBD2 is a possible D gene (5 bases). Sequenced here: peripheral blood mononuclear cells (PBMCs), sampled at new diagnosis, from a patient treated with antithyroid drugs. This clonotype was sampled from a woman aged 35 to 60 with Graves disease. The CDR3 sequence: CASSEEYGSTGELLF. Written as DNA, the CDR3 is TGTGCCAGCAGTGAAGAGTATGGCAGCACCGGGGAGCTGCTTTTT.